This T cell receptor (beta chain) stems from a study of T cell changes during pregnancy in multiple sclerosis. Sequencing used immunoSEQ multiplex PCR; TCRdb keeps in-frame clones, though not all of them. The sample lists about 34,000 clones, approximately 90% occurring once. This clone was detected a few times. Looked up from germline, CDR1 is LNHDA and CDR2 is SQIVND (reference sequence). The CDR3 totals 15 residues. Trimming cost V 1 base and J 3 bases, with 12 bases left between them. The specimen comprised CD8+ T cells from peripheral blood mononuclear cells, sampled before pregnancy. The source is a female donor with multiple sclerosis, enrolled in a pregnancy study. The rearrangement uses TRBV19 and TRBJ1-1; TRBD1 might be the D (5 bases). In nucleotides, the CDR3 is TGTGCCAGTAGTATAGTTTGGGGCTCAGACACTGAAGCTTTCTTT. Encoded protein: CASSIVWGSDTEAFF.